The 9 T cell receptor beta chains below were found in one sample sequenced in a study of metastatic and nonmetastatic thyroid tumors (dated by TCRdb to about 2020). Before undergoing thyroid surgery, none of the patients had been given any kind of treatment. Libraries came from PCR. Data came from an Illumina HiSeq 4000. TCRdb passed the public sequencing reads through fastp at Q25 and MiXCR, retaining productive beta sequences. A total of several thousand clones appear in this sample, 22% of them only once. The biggest ten clones account for about a sixth of the sample. The sequencing sample was made of adjacent normal tissue. The receptor source for this set is a female donor with papillary thyroid cancer or a benign thyroid nodule (not recorded which). Some clones in this sample may be carry-over from other donors' samples.

This clone showed up many times. One junction end does not reproduce the germline sequence, and a read error may be involved. The chain carries TRBV20-1 and TRBJ2-3, with D uncertain. CDR1 and CDR2 (germline): DFQATT, SNEGSKA (reference sequence). The CDR3 has 16 amino acids. The CDR3 spells CSVRVPWQTGTDTQYF. In nucleotides, the CDR3 is TGCAGTGTTAGAGTACCCTGGCAAACTGGCACAGATACGCAGTATTTT.

For this clone: One junction end disagrees with the germline gene, perhaps due to a read error. The chain links TRBV20-1 to TRBJ2-1; 12 positions match TRBD2. The CDR3 has 17 residues. CDR1 is DFQATT and CDR2 is SNEGSKA in the germline V gene (reference sequence). CDR3 coding DNA: TGCAGTGCAGTGACTAGCGGGGGACGGATTACATACAATGAGAAGTTCTTC. Translation gives CSAVTSGGRITYNEKFF.

V usage is TRBV7-2 and J usage is TRBJ1-5; D is uncertain. V was cut by 1 base and J by 3 bases, with 7 bases left in between. CDR1 and CDR2 (germline): SGHTA, FQGNSA. CDR3 length equals 14 residues. This CDR3 is CASSLEGYNQPQHF. The CDR3 DNA is TGTGCCAGCAGCTTAGAGGGATACAATCAGCCCCAGCATTTT.

The chain carries TRBV20-1 and TRBJ1-1, with unresolved D. The CDR3 has 14 amino acids. The germline V and J ends were trimmed by 1 base and 1 base, with 10 bases remaining between them. The V gene's germline CDR1 is DFQATT and CDR2 SNEGSKA (reference sequence). The CDR3 here is CSARVSGGNTEAFF. CDR3 DNA: TGCAGTGCTAGAGTAAGCGGCGGGAACACTGAAGCTTTCTTT.

The chain combines TRBV7-3 with TRBJ1-6; 8 bases are shared with TRBD1. Losses at the gene ends were 4 bases for V and 5 bases for J; bases not matched to a gene: 1. CDR1 is SGHTA, CDR2 FQGTGA, per germline. This CDR3 region has 14 residues. CDR3: CASSSTGDNSPLHF. In DNA, the CDR3 is TGTGCCAGCAGCTCGACAGGGGATAATTCACCCCTCCACTTT.

This clone is classed as hyperexpanded. The chain uses TRBV27 and TRBJ2-7, with a weak D call TRBD2 (6 bases). From germline, CDR1 is MNHEY and CDR2 SMNVEV (reference sequence). Between the trimmed V and J ends, which lost 2 bases and 4 bases, there was a span of 15 bases. This CDR3 comprises 15 residues. CDR3 DNA: TGTGCCAGCAGTTTAGGGGCTGGACTAACGTACGAGCAGTACTTC. It yields the protein CASSLGAGLTYEQYF.

As regards this clone: This likely comes from a read error, as the CDR3 has no conserved phenylalanine or tryptophan at its end. No DNA is shown, since the ends of the CDR3 on it are uncertain; the CDR3 is the one TCRdb lists. The V gene is TRBV9, the J gene TRBJ2-7; the tabulated D call, TRBD2, remains unverified against the DNA. The CDR3 is 11 amino acids in total, end residues counted. The germline V gene encodes CDR1 SGDLS and CDR2 YYNGEE. CDR3 in amino acids: CASSAQGTTQD.

The sample holds one count of this clone. This sequence joins TRBV7-3 and TRBJ2-5; maybe TRBD2 (5 bases). The V and J ends lost 5 bases and 1 base respectively, with 20 bases between them. The germline gives CDR1 SGHTA, CDR2 FQGTGA. The CDR3 has 17 amino acids. CDR3 sequence reads: CASSRCASGSPQETQYF. The CDR3 DNA sequence: TGTGCCAGCAGCCGATGCGCCAGCGGTAGTCCCCAAGAGACCCAGTACTTC.

As for this clone: One end of the junction fails to match germline, which may point to a read error. The rearrangement joins TRBV9 to TRBJ2-5; 7 bases agree with TRBD1. Germline V gene sequence: CDR1 SGDLS, CDR2 YYNGEE. The CDR3 sequence is 15 residues long. This CDR3 is CASRLRRDREETQCF. The CDR3 DNA follows: TGTGCCAGCAGACTCCGCCGGGACAGAGAAGAGACCCAGTGCTTC.